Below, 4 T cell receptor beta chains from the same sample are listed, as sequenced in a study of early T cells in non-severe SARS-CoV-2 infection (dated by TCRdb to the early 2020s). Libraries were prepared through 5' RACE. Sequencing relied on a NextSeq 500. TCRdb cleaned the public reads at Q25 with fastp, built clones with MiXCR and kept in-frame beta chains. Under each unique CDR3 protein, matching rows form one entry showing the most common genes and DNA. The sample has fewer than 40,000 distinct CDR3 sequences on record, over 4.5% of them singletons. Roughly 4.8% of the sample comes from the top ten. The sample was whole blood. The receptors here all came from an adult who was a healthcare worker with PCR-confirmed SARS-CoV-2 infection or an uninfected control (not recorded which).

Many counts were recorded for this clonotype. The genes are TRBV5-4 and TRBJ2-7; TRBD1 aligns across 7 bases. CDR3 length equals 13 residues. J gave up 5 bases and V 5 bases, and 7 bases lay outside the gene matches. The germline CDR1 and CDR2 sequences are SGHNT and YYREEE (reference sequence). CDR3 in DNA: TGTGCCAGCAGTCGCGGACAGGAACACGAGCAGTACTTC. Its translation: CASSRGQEHEQYF.

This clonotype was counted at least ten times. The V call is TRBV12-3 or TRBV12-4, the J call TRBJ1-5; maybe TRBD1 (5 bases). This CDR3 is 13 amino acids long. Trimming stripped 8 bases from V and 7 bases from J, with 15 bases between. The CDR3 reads CASSGAVGQPQHF. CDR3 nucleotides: TGTGCCAGCTCCGGGGCAGTAGGGCAGCCCCAGCATTTT.

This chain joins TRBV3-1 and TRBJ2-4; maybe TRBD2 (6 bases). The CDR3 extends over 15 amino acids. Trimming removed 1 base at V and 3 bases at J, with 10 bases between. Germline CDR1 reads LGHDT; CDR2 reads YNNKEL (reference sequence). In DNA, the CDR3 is TGTGCCAGCAGCCAAGTGGGAGGAGTCAAAAACATTCAGTACTTC. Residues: CASSQVGGVKNIQYF.

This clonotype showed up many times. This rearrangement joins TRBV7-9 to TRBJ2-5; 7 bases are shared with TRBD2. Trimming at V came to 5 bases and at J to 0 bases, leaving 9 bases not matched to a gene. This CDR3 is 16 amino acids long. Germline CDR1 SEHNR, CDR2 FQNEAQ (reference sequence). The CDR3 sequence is CASSVTTSRNQETQYF. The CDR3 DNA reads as TGTGCCAGCAGCGTTACGACTAGCCGAAACCAAGAGACCCAGTACTTC.